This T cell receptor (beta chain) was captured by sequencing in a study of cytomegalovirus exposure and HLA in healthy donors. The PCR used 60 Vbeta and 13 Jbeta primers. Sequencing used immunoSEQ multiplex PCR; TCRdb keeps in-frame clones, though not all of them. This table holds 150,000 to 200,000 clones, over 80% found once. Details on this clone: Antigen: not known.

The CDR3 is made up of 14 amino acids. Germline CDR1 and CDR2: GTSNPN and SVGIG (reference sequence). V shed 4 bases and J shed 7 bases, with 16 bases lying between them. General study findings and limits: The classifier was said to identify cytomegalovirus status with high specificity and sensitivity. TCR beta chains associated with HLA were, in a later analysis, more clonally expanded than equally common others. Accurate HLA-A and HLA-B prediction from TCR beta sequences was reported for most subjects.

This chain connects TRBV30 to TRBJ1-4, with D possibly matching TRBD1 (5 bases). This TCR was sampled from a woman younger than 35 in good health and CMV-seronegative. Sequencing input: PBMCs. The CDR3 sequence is CAWKMGPWGEKLFF. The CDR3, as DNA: TGTGCCTGGAAGATGGGGCCCTGGGGTGAAAAACTGTTTTTT.